This is a list of T cell receptor beta chains from one sample in a study of T cell changes during pregnancy in multiple sclerosis. Measured with immunoSEQ multiplex PCR; TCRdb has only the in-frame clones, and not every one. The sample lists about 79,000 clones; 75% to 95% were seen once. Source: CD4+ T cells from peripheral blood mononuclear cells, taken in the second trimester of pregnancy. These receptor sequences come from a female donor with multiple sclerosis, enrolled in a pregnancy study. CDR3s include the opening cysteine and the closing phenylalanine or tryptophan. A D gene is named only where the DNA matches it firmly. A row's size may be missing; if present it is once, few, many or a size class.

clone_size j_call v_call d_call cdr3_aa cdr3_nt
NA TRBJ2-2 TRBV18 TRBD1 CASSRTGADGELFF TGTGCCAGCTCAAGGACAGGGGCCGACGGGGAGCTGTTTTTT
once TRBJ2-7 TRBV9 NA CASSVEGVPSYEQYF TGTGCCAGCAGCGTAGAGGGAGTACCCTCCTACGAGCAGTACTTC
NA TRBJ2-5 TRBV6-1 TRBD2 CASSISGRETQYF TGTGCCAGCAGTATCAGCGGGAGAGAGACCCAGTACTTC
NA TRBJ2-3 TRBV2 NA CASSGQIADTQYF TGTGCCAGCAGTGGGCAGATCGCAGATACGCAGTATTTT
NA TRBJ2-7 TRBV30 TRBD1 CAWRSPGTGPYEQYF TGTGCCTGGAGGTCCCCCGGGACAGGGCCGTACGAGCAGTACTTC
NA TRBJ2-1 TRBV28 TRBD2 CASSLSPWYAGGPDEQFF TGTGCCAGCAGTTTAAGCCCGTGGTATGCGGGAGGGCCGGATGAGCAGTTCTTC
once TRBJ2-2 TRBV7-3 NA CASSLVKGTGELFF TGTGCCAGCAGCCTGGTCAAGGGGACCGGGGAGCTGTTTTTT
NA TRBJ2-2 TRBV4-3 TRBD2 CASSFRTSTGELFF TGCGCCAGCAGCTTTCGGACTAGCACCGGGGAGCTGTTTTTT
NA TRBJ2-2 TRBV5-1 NA CASSFNRGGTGELFF TGCGCCAGCAGCTTCAACAGGGGGGGGACCGGGGAGCTGTTTTTT
NA TRBJ2-7 TRBV5-1 TRBD2 CASSLDGTSGLRNEQYF TGCGCCAGCAGCTTGGATGGGACTAGCGGGTTGAGGAACGAGCAGTACTTC
NA TRBJ2-3 TRBV20-1 NA CSAWGGDTQYF TGCAGTGCTTGGGGCGGAGATACGCAGTATTTT
NA TRBJ2-1 TRBV19 TRBD2 CASTATSGTYNEQFF TGTGCCAGTACCGCCACTAGCGGGACTTACAATGAGCAGTTCTTC
NA TRBJ1-1 TRBV30 NA CAWSRLNTEAFF TGTGCCTGGAGCAGATTGAACACTGAAGCTTTCTTT
NA TRBJ1-2 TRBV10-3 TRBD1 CAIRGTGVGYTF TGTGCCATCAGGGGGACAGGGGTTGGCTACACCTTC
once TRBJ2-1 TRBV14 TRBD1 CASSQVVGQGFGEQFF TGTGCCAGCAGCCAAGTAGTGGGACAGGGGTTTGGTGAGCAGTTCTTC
NA TRBJ1-6 TRBV7-2 TRBD1 CASSSDRADNSPLHF TGTGCCAGCAGTTCGGACAGGGCGGATAATTCACCCCTCCACTTT
once TRBJ2-3 TRBV5-1 NA CASNRDDPDTQYF TGCGCCAGCAACAGGGATGACCCAGATACGCAGTATTTT
NA TRBJ1-1 TRBV28 NA CASSFLTGRTEAFF TGTGCCAGCAGTTTCCTAACAGGGCGGACTGAAGCTTTCTTT
NA TRBJ1-6 TRBV10-3 NA CAISLKGNSPLHF TGTGCCATCAGCCTCAAGGGGAATTCACCCCTCCACTTT
NA TRBJ1-1 TRBV6-1 NA CASSDSRTEAFF TGTGCCAGCAGTGACTCTAGGACTGAAGCTTTCTTT
NA TRBJ1-1 TRBV5-4 NA CASSSPGTGPNTEAFF TGTGCCAGCAGCTCCCCCGGAACAGGGCCGAACACTGAAGCTTTCTTT
few TRBJ1-2 TRBV5-4 NA CASSPIGQGLLGGYTF TGTGCCAGCAGCCCGATCGGGCAGGGCCTATTAGGGGGCTACACCTTC
NA TRBJ1-4 TRBV4-3 NA CASSQEAANEKLFF TGCGCCAGCAGCCAAGAGGCGGCCAATGAAAAACTGTTTTTT
NA TRBJ1-2 TRBV7-9 NA CASSLEGWRGYTF TGTGCCAGCAGCTTGGAGGGATGGCGTGGCTACACCTTC
NA TRBJ2-3 TRBV20-1 TRBD2 CSAGRADTQYF TGCAGTGCCGGGAGGGCAGATACGCAGTATTTT
NA TRBJ1-1 TRBV9 NA CASSDSPRMNTEAFF TGTGCCAGCAGCGACAGTCCCCGGATGAACACTGAAGCTTTCTTT
NA TRBJ1-1 TRBV11-3 TRBD1 CASSSQGPTGTEAFF TGTGCCAGCAGCTCACAGGGGCCAACGGGTACTGAAGCTTTCTTT
NA TRBJ1-6 TRBV7-2 NA CASSLIGGGSPLHF TGTGCCAGCAGCTTAATTGGGGGCGGGTCACCCCTCCACTTT
NA TRBJ2-7 TRBV11-1 TRBD2 CASSSEGGLDEQYF TGTGCCAGCAGCTCCGAGGGAGGGTTAGACGAGCAGTACTTC
NA TRBJ2-3 TRBV28 NA CASSLLLATTDTQYF TGTGCCAGCAGTTTACTTCTGGCAACCACAGATACGCAGTATTTT
NA TRBJ1-1 TRBV21-1 NA CASSKDVLVSGTDITEAFF TGTGCCAGCAGCAAAGATGTTTTAGTGTCGGGGACAGACATCACTGAAGCTTTCTTT
NA TRBJ1-4 TRBV28 NA CASRPPAGNEKLFF TGTGCCAGCAGGCCCCCAGCAGGGAATGAAAAACTGTTTTTT
once TRBJ2-5 TRBV2 NA CASSRDNNQETQYF TGTGCCAGCAGTCGGGACAACAATCAAGAGACCCAGTACTTC
NA TRBJ2-1 TRBV10-3 TRBD2 CAITQGLAGGTNEQFF TGTGCCATCACCCAAGGACTAGCGGGGGGGACCAATGAGCAGTTCTTC
NA TRBJ1-2 TRBV5-7 NA CASSFRGGTNYGYTF TGTGCCAGCAGCTTCCGGGGGGGGACTAACTATGGCTACACCTTC
NA TRBJ1-1 TRBV5-1 TRBD1 CASSLEVRDSNTEAFF TGCGCCAGCAGCTTGGAGGTCCGGGACAGTAACACTGAAGCTTTCTTT
few TRBJ1-6 TRBV11-2 NA CASSQNNSPLHF TGTGCCAGCAGCCAGAACAATTCACCCCTCCACTTT
NA TRBJ1-2 TRBV19 TRBD1 CASSPGTGGFYGYTF TGTGCCAGTAGCCCCGGGACAGGGGGATTCTATGGCTACACCTTC
NA TRBJ1-1 TRBV7-6 NA CASSLWRLNTEAFF TGTGCCAGCAGCTTATGGCGGCTGAACACTGAAGCTTTCTTT
NA TRBJ2-1 TRBV4-1 TRBD1 CASSQNTGGGSYNEQFF TGCGCCAGCAGCCAAAATACAGGGGGCGGGTCCTACAATGAGCAGTTCTTC
NA TRBJ1-6 TRBV27 NA CASSSPTRNSPLHF TGTGCCAGCAGTTCCCCGACTCGGAATTCACCCCTCCACTTT
once TRBJ2-1 TRBV9 NA CASSPGGASRYNEQFF TGTGCCAGCTCCCCGGGGGGCGCGTCTCGGTACAATGAGCAGTTCTTC
NA TRBJ1-2 TRBV2 NA CASSERGGGYTF TGTGCCAGCAGTGAAAGGGGGGGTGGCTACACCTTC
NA TRBJ2-1 TRBV2 TRBD2 CASLRETSGSNEQFF TGTGCCAGCCTGAGGGAGACTAGCGGGAGTAATGAGCAGTTCTTC
NA TRBJ1-6 TRBV19 NA CASSRFQGGNSPLHF TGTGCCAGTAGTAGGTTCCAGGGAGGGAATTCACCCCTCCACTTT
NA TRBJ1-2 TRBV4-1 TRBD1 CASSQKGTSLTGDGYTF TGCGCCAGCAGCCAAAAGGGCACGTCATTAACAGGGGATGGCTACACCTTC
NA TRBJ1-5 TRBV29-1 TRBD1 CSVEDSTGDLVTQPQHF TGCAGCGTTGAAGATTCTACAGGGGATTTAGTAACTCAGCCCCAGCATTTT
NA TRBJ2-3 TRBV5-1 NA CASSSRRADTQYF TGCGCCAGCAGCTCAAGGAGGGCAGATACGCAGTATTTT
NA TRBJ2-7 TRBV5-1 NA CASSLAGEGEQYF TGCGCCAGCAGCTTGGCAGGGGAGGGCGAGCAGTACTTC
NA TRBJ1-2 TRBV7-8 NA CASSLGESYGYTF TGTGCCAGCAGCTTAGGGGAGTCTTATGGCTACACCTTC
NA TRBJ2-5 TRBV5-4 NA CASSLSRVREETQYF TGTGCCAGCAGCCTGTCGAGGGTAAGAGAAGAGACCCAGTACTTC
NA TRBJ2-1 TRBV5-1 NA CASSLAFSSRFGGLYNEQFF TGCGCCAGCAGCTTGGCCTTTTCTTCCCGATTCGGGGGATTATACAATGAGCAGTTCTTC
NA TRBJ2-7 TRBV19 TRBD2 CASSIFLAGVHEQYF TGTGCCAGTAGTATATTTCTAGCGGGAGTCCACGAGCAGTACTTC
once TRBJ1-1 TRBV5-1 TRBD1 CASSSTGGYTEAFF TGCGCCAGCAGCTCGACAGGGGGCTACACTGAAGCTTTCTTT
NA TRBJ1-5 TRBV28 NA CASILQGSNQPQHF TGTGCCAGCATTTTGCAGGGTAGCAATCAGCCCCAGCATTTT